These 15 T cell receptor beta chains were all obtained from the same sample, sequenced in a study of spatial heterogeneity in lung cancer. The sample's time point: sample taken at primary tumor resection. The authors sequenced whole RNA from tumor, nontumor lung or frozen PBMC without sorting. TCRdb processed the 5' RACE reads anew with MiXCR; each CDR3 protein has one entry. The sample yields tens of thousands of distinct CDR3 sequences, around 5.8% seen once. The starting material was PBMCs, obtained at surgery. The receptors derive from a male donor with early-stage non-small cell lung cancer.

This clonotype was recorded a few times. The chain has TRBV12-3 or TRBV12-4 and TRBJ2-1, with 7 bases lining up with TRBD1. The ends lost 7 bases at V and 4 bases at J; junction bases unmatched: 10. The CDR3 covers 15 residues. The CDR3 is CASTSTGPKYNEQFF. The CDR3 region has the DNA TGTGCCAGCACGTCGACAGGGCCGAAATACAATGAGCAGTTCTTC.

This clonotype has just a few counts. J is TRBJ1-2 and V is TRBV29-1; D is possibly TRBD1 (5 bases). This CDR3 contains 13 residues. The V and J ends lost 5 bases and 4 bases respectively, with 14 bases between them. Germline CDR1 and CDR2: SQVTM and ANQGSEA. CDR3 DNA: TGCAGCGTTCAACAGGAGAACCCCTATGGCTACACCTTC. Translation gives CSVQQENPYGYTF. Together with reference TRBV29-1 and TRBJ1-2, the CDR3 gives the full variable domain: SAVISQKPSRDICQRGTSLTIQCQVDSQVTMMFWYRQQPGQSLTLIATANQGSEATYESGFVIDKFPISRPNLTFSTLTVSNMSPEDSSIYLCSVQQENPYGYTFGSGTRLTVV.

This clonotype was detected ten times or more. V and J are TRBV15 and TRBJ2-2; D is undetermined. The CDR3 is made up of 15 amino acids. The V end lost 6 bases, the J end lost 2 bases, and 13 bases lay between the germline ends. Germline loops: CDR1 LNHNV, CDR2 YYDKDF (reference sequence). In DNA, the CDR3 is TGTGCCACCAGTCGCGACCGAACTAACACCGGGGAGCTGTTTTTT. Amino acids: CATSRDRTNTGELFF. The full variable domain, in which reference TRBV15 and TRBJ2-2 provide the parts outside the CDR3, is DAMVIQNPRYQVTQFGKPVTLSCSQTLNHNVMYWYQQKSSQAPKLLFHYYDKDFNNEADTPDNFQSRRPNTSFCFLDIRSPGLGDTAMYLCATSRDRTNTGELFFGEGSRLTVL.

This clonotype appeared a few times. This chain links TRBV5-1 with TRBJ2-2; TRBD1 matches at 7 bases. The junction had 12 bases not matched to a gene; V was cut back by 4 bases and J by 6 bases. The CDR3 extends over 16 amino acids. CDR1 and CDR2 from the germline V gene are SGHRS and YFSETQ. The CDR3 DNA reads TGCGCCAGCAGCCTTACCGGGACAGCTTCGGCCGGGGAGCTGTTTTTT. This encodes CASSLTGTASAGELFF. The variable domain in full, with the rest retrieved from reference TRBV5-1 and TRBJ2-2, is KAGVTQTPRYLIKTRGQQVTLSCSPISGHRSVSWYQQTPGQGLQFLFEYFSETQRNKGNFPGRFSGRQFSNSRSEMNVSTLELGDSALYLCASSLTGTASAGELFFGEGSRLTVL.

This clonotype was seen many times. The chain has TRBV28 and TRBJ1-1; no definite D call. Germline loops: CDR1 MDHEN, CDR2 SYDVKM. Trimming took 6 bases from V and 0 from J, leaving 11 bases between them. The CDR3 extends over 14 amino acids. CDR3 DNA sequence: TGTGCCAGCAGCGAACAAAGTCTGAACACTGAAGCTTTCTTT. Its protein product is CASSEQSLNTEAFF.

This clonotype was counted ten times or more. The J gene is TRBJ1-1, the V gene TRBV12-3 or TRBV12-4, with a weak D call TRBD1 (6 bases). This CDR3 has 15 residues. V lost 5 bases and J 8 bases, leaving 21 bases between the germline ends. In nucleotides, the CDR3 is TGTGCCAGCAGTCGCCGAGGGGGGGGTTTCGGAGAAGCTTTCTTT. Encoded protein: CASSRRGGGFGEAFF.

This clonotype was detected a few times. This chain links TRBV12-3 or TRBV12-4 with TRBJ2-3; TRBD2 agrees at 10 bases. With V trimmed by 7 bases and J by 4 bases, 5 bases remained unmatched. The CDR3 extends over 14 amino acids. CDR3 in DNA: TGTGCCAGCAATCTGAGCGGGGGGGCAGATACGCAGTATTTT. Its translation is CASNLSGGADTQYF.

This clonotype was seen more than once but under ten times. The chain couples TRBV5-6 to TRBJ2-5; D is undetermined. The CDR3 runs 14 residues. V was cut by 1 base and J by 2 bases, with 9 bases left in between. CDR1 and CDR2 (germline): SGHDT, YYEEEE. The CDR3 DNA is TGTGCCAGCAGCTTGCTCGGGTCGCAAGAGACCCAGTACTTC. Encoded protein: CASSLLGSQETQYF.

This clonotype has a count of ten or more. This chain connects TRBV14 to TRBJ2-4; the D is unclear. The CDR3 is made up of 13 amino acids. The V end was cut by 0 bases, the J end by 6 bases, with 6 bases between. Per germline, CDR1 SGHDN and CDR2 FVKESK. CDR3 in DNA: TGTGCCAGCAGCCAAGAGCCGGTAAACATTCAGTACTTC. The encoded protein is CASSQEPVNIQYF.

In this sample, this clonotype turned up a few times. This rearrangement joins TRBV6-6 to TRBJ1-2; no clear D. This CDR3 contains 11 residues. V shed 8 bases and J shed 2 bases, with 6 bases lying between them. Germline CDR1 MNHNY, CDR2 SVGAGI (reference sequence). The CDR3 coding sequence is TGTGCCAGCGGAGGGAACTATGGCTACACCTTC. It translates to CASGGNYGYTF.

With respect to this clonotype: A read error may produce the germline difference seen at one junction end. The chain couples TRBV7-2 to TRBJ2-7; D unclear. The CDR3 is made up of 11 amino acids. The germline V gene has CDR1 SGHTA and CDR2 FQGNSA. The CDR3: CASSSAYAQYF. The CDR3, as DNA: TGTGCCAGCAGTTCTGCCTACGCGCAGTACTTC.

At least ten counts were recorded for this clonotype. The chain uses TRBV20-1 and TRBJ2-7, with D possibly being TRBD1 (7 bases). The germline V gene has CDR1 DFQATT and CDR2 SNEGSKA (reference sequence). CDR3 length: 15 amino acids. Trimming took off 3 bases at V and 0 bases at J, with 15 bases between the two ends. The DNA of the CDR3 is TGCAGTGCTAGGCGGGACAGCCCCAGCTCCTACGAGCAGTACTTC. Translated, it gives CSARRDSPSSYEQYF.

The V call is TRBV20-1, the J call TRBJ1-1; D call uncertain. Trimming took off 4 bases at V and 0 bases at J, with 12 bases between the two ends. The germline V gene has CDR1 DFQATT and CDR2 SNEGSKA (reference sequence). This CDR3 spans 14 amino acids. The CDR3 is CSAKGGPMNTEAFF. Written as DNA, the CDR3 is TGCAGTGCTAAGGGAGGACCCATGAACACTGAAGCTTTCTTT.

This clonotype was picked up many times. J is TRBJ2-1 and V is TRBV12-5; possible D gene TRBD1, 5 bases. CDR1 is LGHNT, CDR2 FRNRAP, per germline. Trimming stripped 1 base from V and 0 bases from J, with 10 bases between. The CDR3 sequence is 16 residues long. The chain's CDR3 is CASGLASGISYNEQFF. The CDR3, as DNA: TGTGCTAGTGGTTTGGCCTCAGGGATCTCCTACAATGAGCAGTTCTTC.

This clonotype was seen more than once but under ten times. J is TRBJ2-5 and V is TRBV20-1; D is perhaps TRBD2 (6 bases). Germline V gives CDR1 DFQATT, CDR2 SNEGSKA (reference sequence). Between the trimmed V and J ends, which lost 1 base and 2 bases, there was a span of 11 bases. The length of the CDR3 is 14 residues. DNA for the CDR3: TGCAGTGCTAGAGGCCCGGGACTGCAAGAGACCCAGTACTTC. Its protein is CSARGPGLQETQYF.